These T cell receptor beta chains were read from a single sample in a study of T cells after somatic rescue of genetic block. Generated by immunoSEQ multiplex PCR, the TCRdb table keeps only in-frame clones and is missing some. The data hold tens of thousands of clones, with more than 75% observed a single time. Material: peripheral blood mononuclear cells (PBMCs). The receptors shown here come from a man younger than 45. CDR3s include the opening cysteine and the closing phenylalanine or tryptophan. D genes are given only for firm matches. Size tells how often a clone was seen (once, few, many) or the class of an expanded clone, and some rows leave it out.

size,J,V,D,DNA,CDR3
few,TRBJ1-6,TRBV2,TRBD1,TGTGCCAGCCAAGGGACAGGACCAAATTCACCCCTCCACTTT,CASQGTGPNSPLHF
.,TRBJ2-7,TRBV18,.,TGTGCCAGCTCACCATCAAGGCTAGTGGGAGGCTACGAGCAGTACTTC,CASSPSRLVGGYEQYF
.,TRBJ1-4,TRBV6-1,.,TGTGCCAGCAGTGAAGAGTTTGGGAATGAAAAACTGTTTTTT,CASSEEFGNEKLFF
.,TRBJ2-5,TRBV5-1,TRBD2,TGCGCCAGCAGCTCAAGGACTAGTCCAGGCCGAGAGACCCAGTACTTC,CASSSRTSPGRETQYF
.,TRBJ2-7,TRBV29-1,.,TGCAGCGTTGAAGGGGGCCGCGGGTACGAGCAGTACTTC,CSVEGGRGYEQYF
.,TRBJ2-7,TRBV20-1,.,TGCAGCCCTGGGGTACACGAGCAGTACTTC,CSPGVHEQYF
.,TRBJ1-2,TRBV27,.,TGTGCCAGCAGACAAGCCCCGACAGGTGGGAACTATGGCTACACCTTC,CASRQAPTGGNYGYTF
.,TRBJ1-3,TRBV4-1,.,TGCGCCAGCAGCCAAGCCGAGCGGTTTTCTGGAAACACCATATATTTT,CASSQAERFSGNTIYF
.,TRBJ2-1,TRBV27,TRBD1,TGTGCCAGCAGGCCCGGGACAGGGGCTTACAATGAGCAGTTCTTC,CASRPGTGAYNEQFF
.,TRBJ2-3,TRBV5-1,TRBD1,TGCGCCAGCAGCTGGAATCGCCTAGGGACAGGGAATACGCAGTATTTT,CASSWNRLGTGNTQYF
.,TRBJ2-7,TRBV5-1,.,TGCGCCAGCAGCTTGGCCGGGCCATACTACGAGCAGTACTTC,CASSLAGPYYEQYF
.,TRBJ2-7,TRBV18,.,TGTGCCAGCTCACCAGATCCCCAAGAGCAGTACTTC,CASSPDPQEQYF
.,TRBJ2-3,TRBV9,TRBD2,TGTGCCAGCAGCGTAGGGCCTAGCGGGGGCACAGATACGCAGTATTTT,CASSVGPSGGTDTQYF
once,TRBJ2-5,TRBV30,.,TGTGCCTGGAGTGTCCCCCCCGAGGGAGAGTACTTC,CAWSVPPEGEYF
.,TRBJ1-5,TRBV25-1,.,TGTGCCAGCAGTGCTTCGGGGGGCCGGTTTAGCAATCAGCCCCAGCATTTT,CASSASGGRFSNQPQHF
.,TRBJ2-1,TRBV18,.,TGTGCCAGCTCACCACGGGCCGGGAGCCCGCCCCGTAACAATGAGCAGTTCTTC,CASSPRAGSPPRNNEQFF
.,TRBJ2-1,TRBV6-1,TRBD2,TGTGCCAGCAGGCCTCTAGCGGATTCCTACAATGAGCAGTTCTTC,CASRPLADSYNEQFF
.,TRBJ2-7,TRBV9,.,TGTGCCAGCAGCCCTGGGGGGGGCCGCTCCTACGAGCAGTACTTC,CASSPGGGRSYEQYF
.,TRBJ1-2,TRBV2,.,TGTGCCAGCATCGGTGGCTACACCTTC,CASIGGYTF
once,TRBJ2-4,TRBV4-1,.,TGCGCCAGCAGCCAAGATATTCCGGGCAGCTACAAAAACATTCAGTACTTC,CASSQDIPGSYKNIQYF
.,TRBJ2-4,TRBV28,TRBD2,TGTGCCAGCAGTTTGACTAGCGGGAGGGCCTTAGCCAAAAACATTCAGTACTTC,CASSLTSGRALAKNIQYF
.,TRBJ2-5,TRBV2,.,TGTGCCGGAAATTGGGACCCACAAGAGACCCAGTACTTC,CAGNWDPQETQYF
.,TRBJ2-7,TRBV4-1,.,TGCGCCAGCAGCCAGGCACGGGGAGACGAGCAGTACTTC,CASSQARGDEQYF
.,TRBJ1-2,TRBV7-9,TRBD1,TGTGCCAGCAGTCAGACAGGGGACGGAAAAAATGGCTACACCTTC,CASSQTGDGKNGYTF
.,TRBJ2-1,TRBV27,TRBD2,TGTGCCAGCAGTTTTCTTCGTGGCGGGAGCTCCTACAATGAGCAGTTCTTC,CASSFLRGGSSYNEQFF
few,TRBJ1-1,TRBV19,.,TGTGCCAGTATTAACCCTCGGGCCTACACTGAAGCTTTCTTT,CASINPRAYTEAFF
.,TRBJ1-2,TRBV25-1,.,TGTGCCAGCAGGTACGGCACAGGCTATGGCTACACCTTC,CASRYGTGYGYTF
.,TRBJ2-3,TRBV13,.,TGTGCCAGCAGCTTAGCTCCCACAGATACGCAGTATTTT,CASSLAPTDTQYF
.,TRBJ1-4,TRBV7-6,.,TGTGCCAGCAGCCCCGTTACCGGAATTAATGAAAAACTGTTTTTT,CASSPVTGINEKLFF
.,TRBJ2-7,TRBV28,.,TGTGCCAGCAGGACAGCTATTCTACGGGAGCAGTACTTC,CASRTAILREQYF
once,TRBJ2-2,TRBV9,.,TGTGCCAGCAGCGTTGAGGGAGGTTTAAACACCGGGGAGCTGTTTTTT,CASSVEGGLNTGELFF